This paragraph reports one T cell receptor beta chain. Its target is unknown. Only in-frame clones appear in the TCRdb table, and some are missing; sequencing was by immunoSEQ multiplex PCR. The sample has approximately 480,000 clones, roughly 89% seen once; the top ten hold 9.5% to 15%. This sample is part of a study of Ad26.COV2.S vaccination and SARS-CoV-2 variants. Study information: This donor came from the COV1001 trial of Ad26.COV2.S.

The sample's treatment: roughly 19 received Ad26.COV2.S at low or high dose, single or two shots; 5 received placebo; per-sample allocation not given. Repertoires come from day 63 after the first vaccine or placebo injection. Ad26.COV2.S expressed prefusion-stabilized spike from the original Wuhan strain. CDR3 length: 18 residues. The germline V and J ends were trimmed by 4 bases and 4 bases, with 22 bases remaining between them. Germline V lookup: CDR1 LGHDT, CDR2 YNNKEL (reference sequence). Study results and caveats: Among vaccine recipients, spike-specific TCR breadth exceeded that of placebo recipients. Reported post-vaccination CD8+ and CD4+ T cell responses to spike showed substantial breadth.

The chain carries TRBV3-1 (or the pseudogene TRBV3-2) and TRBJ2-2; D is uncertain. The starting material was peripheral blood, obtained in a trial of Ad26.COV2.S vaccine versus placebo. The receptor was derived from a person between 18 and 65 years old who received the Ad26.COV2.S COVID-19 vaccine or a placebo. The DNA for the CDR3 is TGTGCCAGCAGCCCAGAGCTCCCCGGAATGGGGTCCACCGGGGAGCTGTTTTTT. It translates to CASSPELPGMGSTGELFF.